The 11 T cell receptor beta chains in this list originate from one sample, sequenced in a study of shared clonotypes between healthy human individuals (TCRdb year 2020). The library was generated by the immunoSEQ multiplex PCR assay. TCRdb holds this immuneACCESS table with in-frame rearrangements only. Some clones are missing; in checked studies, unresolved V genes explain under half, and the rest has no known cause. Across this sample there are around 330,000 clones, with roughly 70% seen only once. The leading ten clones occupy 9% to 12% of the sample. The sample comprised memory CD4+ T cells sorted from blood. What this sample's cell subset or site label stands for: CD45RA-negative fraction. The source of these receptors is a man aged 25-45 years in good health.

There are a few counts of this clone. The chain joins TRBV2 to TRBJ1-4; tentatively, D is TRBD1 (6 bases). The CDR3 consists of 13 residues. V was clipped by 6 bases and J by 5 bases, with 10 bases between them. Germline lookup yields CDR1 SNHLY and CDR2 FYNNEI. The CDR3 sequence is CASRKGGNEKLFF. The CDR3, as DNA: TGTGCCAGCAGAAAAGGGGGGAATGAAAAACTGTTTTTT.

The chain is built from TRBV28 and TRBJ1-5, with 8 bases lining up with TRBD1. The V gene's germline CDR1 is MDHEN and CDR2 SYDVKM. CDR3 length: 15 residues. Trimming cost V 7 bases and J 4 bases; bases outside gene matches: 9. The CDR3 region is CASTTGGDTNQPQHF. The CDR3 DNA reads TGTGCCAGCACCACAGGGGGAGATACGAATCAGCCCCAGCATTTT. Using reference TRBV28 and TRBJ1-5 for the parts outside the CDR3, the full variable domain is DVKVTQSSRYLVKRTGEKVFLECVQDMDHENMFWYRQDPGLGLRLIYFSYDVKMKEKGDIPEGYSVSREKKERFSLILESASTNQTSMYLCASTTGGDTNQPQHFGDGTRLSIL.

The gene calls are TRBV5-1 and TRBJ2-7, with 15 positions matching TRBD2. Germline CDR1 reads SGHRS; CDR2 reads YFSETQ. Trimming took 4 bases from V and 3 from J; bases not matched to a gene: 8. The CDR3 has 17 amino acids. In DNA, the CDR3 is TGCGCCAGCAGCCCGGGACTAGCGGGAGGAACCGGCTACGAGCAGTACTTC. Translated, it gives CASSPGLAGGTGYEQYF.

The CDR3 loop reads CAISEPGRGTDTQYF. CDR3 sequence (DNA): TGTGCCATCAGTGAGCCCGGACGGGGCACAGATACGCAGTATTTT. The chain couples TRBV10-3 to TRBJ2-3; D is unclear. V lost 2 bases and J 1 base, leaving 10 bases between the germline ends. This CDR3 region has 15 residues. The germline gives CDR1 ENHRY, CDR2 SYGVKD.

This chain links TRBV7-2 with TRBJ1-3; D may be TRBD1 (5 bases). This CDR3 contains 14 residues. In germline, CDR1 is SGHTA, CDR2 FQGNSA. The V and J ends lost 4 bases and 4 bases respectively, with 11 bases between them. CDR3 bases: TGTGCCAGCAGCTCGGGACTAGAGGGAAACACCATATATTTT. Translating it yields CASSSGLEGNTIYF.

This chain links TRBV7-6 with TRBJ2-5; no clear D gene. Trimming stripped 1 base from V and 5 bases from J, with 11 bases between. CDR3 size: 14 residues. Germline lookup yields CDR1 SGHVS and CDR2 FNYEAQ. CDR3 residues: CASSLGPNGETQYF. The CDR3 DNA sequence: TGTGCCAGCAGCTTAGGACCTAACGGGGAGACCCAGTACTTC.

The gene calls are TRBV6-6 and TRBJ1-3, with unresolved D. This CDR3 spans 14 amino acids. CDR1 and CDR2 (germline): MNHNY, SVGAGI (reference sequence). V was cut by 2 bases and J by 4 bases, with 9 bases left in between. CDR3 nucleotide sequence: TGTGCCAGCAGTTACCCCTTAAACGGAAACACCATATATTTT. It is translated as CASSYPLNGNTIYF.

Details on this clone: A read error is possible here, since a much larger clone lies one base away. The CDR3 DNA follows: TGTGCCAGCTCACCACGGACCTTTGGGGGTGGTGGCTACACCTTC. Amino acids: CASSPRTFGGGGYTF. The chain couples TRBV18 to TRBJ1-2, with D maybe TRBD1 (5 bases). Germline CDR1 is KGHSH and CDR2 is LQKENI. The CDR3 runs 15 residues. Trimming pared 1 base from V and 7 bases from J, leaving 16 bases between.

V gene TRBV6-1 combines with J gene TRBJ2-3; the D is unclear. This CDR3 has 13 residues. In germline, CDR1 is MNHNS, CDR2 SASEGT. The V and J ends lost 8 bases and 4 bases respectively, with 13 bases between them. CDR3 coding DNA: TGTGCCAGCTCTGGTCGTGCCTCAGATACGCAGTATTTT. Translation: CASSGRASDTQYF.

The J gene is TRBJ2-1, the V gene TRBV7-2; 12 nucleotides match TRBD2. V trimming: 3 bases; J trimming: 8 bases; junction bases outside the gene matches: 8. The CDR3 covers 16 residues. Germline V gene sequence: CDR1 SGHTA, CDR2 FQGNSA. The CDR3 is CASSLLAGGWGDEQFF. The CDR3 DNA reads TGTGCCAGCAGCTTGCTAGCGGGAGGGTGGGGTGATGAGCAGTTCTTC.

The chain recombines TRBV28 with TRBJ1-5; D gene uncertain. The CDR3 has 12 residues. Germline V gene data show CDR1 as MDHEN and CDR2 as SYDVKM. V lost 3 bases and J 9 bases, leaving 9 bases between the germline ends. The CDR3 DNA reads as TGTGCCAGCAGTTTCCCCCTTACGCCCCAGCATTTT. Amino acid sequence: CASSFPLTPQHF.